This TCR beta chain derives from a study of T cell changes during pregnancy in multiple sclerosis. Data came from immunoSEQ multiplex PCR; TCRdb stores just in-frame clones and leaves some out. The table lists under 110,000 clones, roughly 90% of them singletons. The receptor was derived from a female donor with multiple sclerosis, enrolled in a pregnancy study. The input for sequencing was peripheral blood, taken after pregnancy.

The CDR3 loop reads CASSVSGTGPDTQYF. Here the CDR3 DNA reads TGTGCCAGCAGCGTATCCGGGACAGGGCCTGATACGCAGTATTTT. This chain links TRBV9 with TRBJ2-3; TRBD1 matches 9 bases. Germline-derived CDR1 and CDR2 are SGDLS and YYNGEE. CDR3 length: 15 residues. The V segment lost 1 base and the J segment 6 bases; nucleotides outside the gene matches: 6. The whole variable domain, filled in from reference TRBV9 and TRBJ2-3, reads DSGVTQTPKHLITATGQRVTLRCSPRSGDLSVYWYQQSLDQGLQFLIQYYNGEERAKGNILERFSAQQFPDLHSELNLSSLELGDSALYFCASSVSGTGPDTQYFGPGTRLTVL.